Below are 24 T cell receptor beta chains sequenced from a single sample in a study of cytotoxic CD8 clonotypes in ibrutinib-treated CLL. Assay: immunoSEQ multiplex PCR; the TCRdb copy retains only in-frame clones and omits some. There are around 310,000 clones in the sample; around four fifths occur only once, and about 6.3% lies in the top ten. The sample here was PBMCs, taken before ibrutinib treatment. The receptors originated from a human donor with chronic lymphocytic leukemia.

The CDR3 bases are TGTGCCAGCACCCCGTTCGGCCGGAACACCGGGGAGCTGTTTTTT. Translating gives CASTPFGRNTGELFF. The chain recombines TRBV7-8 with TRBJ2-2, with unresolved D. Trimming stripped 7 bases from V and 1 base from J, with 13 bases between. There are 15 residues in the CDR3. Germline lookup yields CDR1 SGHVS and CDR2 FQNEAQ. The complete variable domain, with remaining parts taken from reference TRBV7-8 and TRBJ2-2, reads GAGVSQSPRYKVAKRGQDVALRCDPISGHVSLFWYQQALGQGPEFLTYFQNEAQLDKSGLPSDRFFAERPEGSVSTLKIQRTQQEDSAVYLCASTPFGRNTGELFFGEGSRLTVL.

The sample holds a few counts of this clone. The genes are TRBV9 and TRBJ2-7, with TRBD1 matching over 9 bases. Germline V gene data show CDR1 as SGDLS and CDR2 as YYNGEE. J was trimmed by 7 bases and V by 3 bases; bases with no gene match: 8. This CDR3 has 14 amino acids. The CDR3 loop reads CASSAGTGYTEQYF. The CDR3 DNA sequence: TGTGCCAGCAGCGCGGGGACAGGGTATACGGAGCAGTACTTC. The full variable domain, with the rest looked up from reference TRBV9 and TRBJ2-7, is DSGVTQTPKHLITATGQRVTLRCSPRSGDLSVYWYQQSLDQGLQFLIQYYNGEERAKGNILERFSAQQFPDLHSELNLSSLELGDSALYFCASSAGTGYTEQYFGPGTRLTVT.

The rearrangement uses TRBV5-1 and TRBJ2-7; 10 bases are shared with TRBD1. The CDR3 sequence is 14 residues long. The germline V gene encodes CDR1 SGHRS and CDR2 YFSETQ. After removal of 6 bases from V and 6 bases from J, the junction contained 9 bases not matched to a gene. The CDR3: CASNSGTGAVEQYF. The CDR3, as DNA: TGCGCCAGCAACTCCGGGACAGGGGCGGTCGAGCAGTACTTC. The full variable domain, rest sourced from reference TRBV5-1 and TRBJ2-7, is KAGVTQTPRYLIKTRGQQVTLSCSPISGHRSVSWYQQTPGQGLQFLFEYFSETQRNKGNFPGRFSGRQFSNSRSEMNVSTLELGDSALYLCASNSGTGAVEQYFGPGTRLTVT.

The chain has TRBV7-8 and TRBJ2-2; no reliable D call. V dropped 10 bases and J dropped 1 base, with 13 bases sitting between them. In germline, CDR1 is SGHVS, CDR2 FQNEAQ. The CDR3 is 14 residues long. This chain's CDR3 is CATQMARNTGELFF. CDR3 nucleotide sequence: TGTGCCACCCAAATGGCCCGGAACACCGGGGAGCTGTTTTTT.

This chain joins TRBV29-1 and TRBJ2-7; 7 bases line up with TRBD1. Germline lookup yields CDR1 SQVTM and CDR2 ANQGSEA. The J segment lost 2 bases and the V segment lost 5 bases, leaving 9 bases of the junction unmatched. The CDR3 spans 14 residues. The CDR3 DNA reads as TGCAGCGTTATCAACGACAGGGAACCCTACGAGCAGTACTTC. This gives the protein CSVINDREPYEQYF.

The chain carries TRBV6-4 and TRBJ2-3; 10 positions match TRBD2. With V trimmed by 7 bases and J by 4 bases, 8 bases remained unmatched. This CDR3 region has 15 residues. Germline V CDR1 and CDR2: MRHNA, SNTAGT. This CDR3 reads CASKPLAGVADTQYF. CDR3 DNA sequence: TGTGCCAGCAAACCCCTAGCGGGAGTTGCAGATACGCAGTATTTT.

The rearrangement joins TRBV28 to TRBJ2-7, with TRBD2 matching over 10 bases. The CDR3 is 15 amino acids. With V trimmed by 5 bases and J by 4 bases, 8 bases remained unmatched. Germline V gene data show CDR1 as MDHEN and CDR2 as SYDVKM. CDR3 sequence (DNA): TGTGCCAGCAGTCGAACCGGGACTAGCGATTACGAGCAGTACTTC. Protein: CASSRTGTSDYEQYF. The entire variable domain, with the rest obtained from reference TRBV28 and TRBJ2-7, is as follows: DVKVTQSSRYLVKRTGEKVFLECVQDMDHENMFWYRQDPGLGLRLIYFSYDVKMKEKGDIPEGYSVSREKKERFSLILESASTNQTSMYLCASSRTGTSDYEQYFGPGTRLTVT.

Comments on this clone: A read error may produce the germline difference seen at one junction end. The genes are TRBV15 and TRBJ2-1, with 11 bases identical to TRBD2. Germline CDR1 LNHNV, CDR2 YYDKDF (reference sequence). The CDR3 totals 15 residues. CDR3 DNA sequence: TGTGCTACCAGCAGAGTTAGCGGGAGGGACAATGAGCAGTTCTTC. Its translation is CATSRVSGRDNEQFF.

V usage is TRBV28 and J usage is TRBJ2-3, with TRBD2 matching 11 bases. After removal of 0 bases from V and 5 bases from J, the junction contained 7 bases not matched to a gene. The CDR3 totals 17 residues. From germline, CDR1 is MDHEN and CDR2 SYDVKM. CDR3 bases: TGTGCCAGCAGTTTATGGGAGGTAGCGGGAGGGATAGATACGCAGTATTTT. Translating it yields CASSLWEVAGGIDTQYF.

This clone was detected a few times. The chain has TRBV18 and TRBJ1-1; TRBD1 might be the D (6 bases). Germline V gene sequence: CDR1 KGHSH, CDR2 LQKENI. This CDR3 is 15 amino acids long. V was cut by 0 bases and J by 2 bases, with 10 bases left in between. The DNA of the CDR3 is TGTGCCAGCTCACCACCGCCACAGGGAAACACTGAAGCTTTCTTT. Protein: CASSPPPQGNTEAFF.

The chain employs TRBV5-1 and TRBJ1-2; D unresolved. The length of the CDR3 is 14 residues. Germline V gene lookup returns CDR1 SGHRS and CDR2 YFSETQ. The V end was cut by 4 bases, the J end by 4 bases, with 14 bases between. CDR3 nucleotide sequence: TGCGCCAGCAGCAGCGGACCAGAGTCCTATGGCTACACCTTC. Translated, it gives CASSSGPESYGYTF.

V usage is TRBV30 and J usage is TRBJ1-5; TRBD1 matches 8 bases. Germline V gives CDR1 GTSNPN, CDR2 SVGIG (reference sequence). The CDR3 spans 14 residues. V shed 5 bases, J shed 4 bases, and the junction held 7 bases outside the gene matches. This chain's CDR3 is CAWGQGSGNQPQHF. The DNA for the CDR3 is TGTGCCTGGGGACAGGGTTCAGGAAATCAGCCCCAGCATTTT. The full variable domain, with the rest looked up from reference TRBV30 and TRBJ1-5, is SQTIHQWPATLVQPVGSPLSLECTVEGTSNPNLYWYRQAAGRGLQLLFYSVGIGQISSEVPQNLSASRPQDRQFILSSKKLLLSDSGFYLCAWGQGSGNQPQHFGDGTRLSIL.

The V gene is TRBV6-5, the J gene TRBJ2-2; D may be TRBD1 or TRBD2 (5 bases each). Germline V gives CDR1 MNHEY, CDR2 SVGAGI. The CDR3 has 13 residues. The germline V and J ends were trimmed by 6 bases and 6 bases, with 11 bases remaining between them. CDR3 sequence reads: CASSSGPAGELFF. The CDR3 DNA reads as TGTGCCAGCAGCTCGGGACCAGCCGGGGAGCTGTTTTTT.

This chain uses TRBV5-6 with TRBJ1-2; maybe TRBD1 (6 bases). V was shortened by 4 bases and J by 2 bases, with 18 bases between the two germline ends. The germline V gene has CDR1 SGHDT and CDR2 YYEEEE. CDR3 length: 16 residues. CDR3 residues: CASSTGPPRGNYGYTF. CDR3 coding DNA: TGTGCCAGCAGCACTGGACCCCCCAGGGGCAACTATGGCTACACCTTC.

Only a few counts were recorded for this clone. J is TRBJ2-7 and V is TRBV7-6; D ambiguous. Trimming took off 1 base at V and 2 bases at J, with 12 bases between the two ends. Germline-derived CDR1 and CDR2 are SGHVS and FNYEAQ. The CDR3 has 15 residues. DNA of the CDR3: TGTGCCAGCAGCTTAGAGGTTGCGGTCGCCTACGAGCAGTACTTC. It encodes CASSLEVAVAYEQYF.

The chain couples TRBV15 to TRBJ1-5; D might be TRBD1 (5 bases). CDR1 is LNHNV, CDR2 YYDKDF, per germline (reference sequence). The CDR3 loop spans 14 amino acids. Trimming left V 1 base short and J 5 bases short, with 9 bases between. The CDR3 protein is CATSRVQGDQPQHF. CDR3 in DNA: TGTGCCACCAGCAGAGTTCAGGGTGATCAGCCCCAGCATTTT. The whole variable domain, filled in from reference TRBV15 and TRBJ1-5, reads DAMVIQNPRYQVTQFGKPVTLSCSQTLNHNVMYWYQQKSSQAPKLLFHYYDKDFNNEADTPDNFQSRRPNTSFCFLDIRSPGLGDTAMYLCATSRVQGDQPQHFGDGTRLSIL.

J is TRBJ2-7 and V is TRBV7-6; D is ambiguous. The germline V and J ends were trimmed by 5 bases and 1 base, with 6 bases remaining between them. Germline lookup yields CDR1 SGHVS and CDR2 FNYEAQ. The CDR3 totals 12 residues. This CDR3 is CASSPGSYEQYF. The CDR3 nucleotides read TGTGCCAGCAGCCCTGGATCCTACGAGCAGTACTTC. The whole variable domain, filled in from reference TRBV7-6 and TRBJ2-7, reads GAGVSQSPRYKVTKRGQDVALRCDPISGHVSLYWYRQALGQGPEFLTYFNYEAQQDKSGLPNDRFSAERPEGSISTLTIQRTEQRDSAMYRCASSPGSYEQYFGPGTRLTVT.

J is TRBJ2-7 and V is TRBV5-1; D perhaps matches TRBD1 (6 bases). Germline CDR1 reads SGHRS; CDR2 reads YFSETQ. V was shortened by 4 bases and J by 2 bases, with 19 bases between the two germline ends. This CDR3 comprises 16 residues. DNA of the CDR3: TGCGCCAGCAGCAAACAAACGTCGGGACAAACCTACGAGCAGTACTTC. Translation: CASSKQTSGQTYEQYF.

The V call is TRBV6-5, the J call TRBJ2-5, with D perhaps matching TRBD1 or TRBD2 (5 bases each). The germline V and J ends were trimmed by 2 bases and 5 bases, with 18 bases remaining between them. Germline assignment: CDR1 MNHEY and CDR2 SVGAGI. This CDR3 has 16 residues. The CDR3 nucleotides read TGTGCCAGCAGTTACCACCCTCAGGGAGTTGAGGAGACCCAGTACTTC. Protein: CASSYHPQGVEETQYF.

This clone was seen once. The junction departs from the called germline gene at one end, perhaps through a read error. The CDR3 spells CASSLSSVKVF. The CDR3 region has the DNA TGTGCCAGCAGCTTGAGTAGCGTTAAGGTCTTC. The rearrangement joins TRBV5-6 to TRBJ2-7, with D maybe TRBD2 (5 bases). The germline V gene encodes CDR1 SGHDT and CDR2 YYEEEE. The CDR3 consists of 11 residues.

The chain has TRBV30 and TRBJ2-1, with D possibly TRBD1 on 5 matching bases. Trimming shortened V by 2 bases and J by 4 bases, and 12 bases separated the two germline ends. Germline V gives CDR1 GTSNPN, CDR2 SVGIG (reference sequence). The CDR3 runs to 14 residues. CDR3 bases: TGTGCCTGGAGTATTGGGGCAGTTTACAATGAGCAGTTCTTC. Translated: CAWSIGAVYNEQFF.

This chain uses TRBV5-1 with TRBJ1-5, with no clear D. Germline CDR1 is SGHRS and CDR2 is YFSETQ. The CDR3 is 13 amino acids. Trimming cost V 0 bases and J 3 bases, with 4 bases left between them. In nucleotides, the CDR3 is TGCGCCAGCAGCTTGGACTACAATCAGCCCCAGCATTTT. This translates into CASSLDYNQPQHF.

The chain couples TRBV2 to TRBJ1-5; the D gene is possibly TRBD1 (6 bases). Trimming left V 4 bases short and J 3 bases short, with 16 bases between. This CDR3 spans 16 amino acids. The germline CDR1 and CDR2 sequences are SNHLY and FYNNEI. In nucleotides, the CDR3 is TGTGCCAGCAGTGGAACGTCAGGGGCCCTCAATCAGCCCCAGCATTTT. Translated, it gives CASSGTSGALNQPQHF.

The chain recombines TRBV9 with TRBJ2-3; possible D gene TRBD2, 5 bases. The germline gives CDR1 SGDLS, CDR2 YYNGEE. V lost 6 bases and J 2 bases, leaving 10 bases between the germline ends. The CDR3 covers 13 residues. CDR3 amino acids: CASIALNTDTQYF. CDR3 nucleotide sequence: TGTGCCAGCATAGCGTTGAACACAGATACGCAGTATTTT.